This T cell receptor beta chain was profiled in a study of blood T cell repertoires in COVID-19 (dated by TCRdb to the early 2020s). Concerning the study at large: Samples from collaborators originated in the United States, Italy and Spain and spanned both the acute and convalescent phases of COVID-19. The material from the prospective study consisted of cDNA or gDNA derived from T cells, B-cell-depleted T cells, or PBMCs. The dataset comprised deeply sampled blood TCRbeta repertoires from subjects exposed to, actively infected with, or recovered from COVID-19. The repertoires were released in a freely available public database intended as a resource for research on the immune response to SARS-CoV-2. The samples were drawn from two sources: the first 160 participants of the ongoing ImmuneRACE study, and 950 to 1,500 subjects contributed by 6 global collaborators. Sample metadata almost always included a de-identified subject ID, COVID-19 status, age in years and sex. Where available, HLA class I and class II types were taken from metadata supplied by the sample provider and were not determined by assay-based typing. Paper-wide results and their limitations: The amount of clinical and demographic metadata varied by source and participant and was provided uncurated.

This clone was seen once. Its antigen remains unidentified. There are no base qualities to consult, and no much larger clone falls within one base. Taken from cysteine to phenylalanine, the CDR3 has 17 residues. Just the 51-base CDR3 DNA is kept, in frame starting at base 1. Trimming at the junction amounts to 4 bases on V and 9 bases on J, and the germline ends lie 25 bases apart. CDR1 and CDR2 are drawn from the germline V gene: SGDLS, YYNGEE. TCRbeta CDR3 regions were amplified from genomic DNA by means of the immunoSEQ Assay, a bias-controlled multiplex PCR. As for the original processing: The number of nucleated cells in each sample was estimated by amplification of reference gene primers within the assay. To quantify the absolute abundance of each unique TCRbeta CDR3 rearrangement, sequence reads were collapsed and filtered. For each sample, productive Simpson clonality was calculated as the square root of Simpson's diversity index across productive rearrangements. The clones in this table, taken by TCRdb from immuneACCESS, are in-frame only. Not every clone is retained; where verified, under half of the shortfall comes from an unresolved V gene, and the cause of the rest is unknown. V, J and clone size derive from that table, while D and trimming were established from the DNA sequence. In all, the sample holds about 160,000 clones, and approximately 80% of those were seen once. Together, the top ten hold roughly 9.5% of the sample.

The collaborating institutions used their own protocols to collect whole blood in K2EDTA tubes. For TCRbeta analysis, collaborators shipped samples in one of three forms: frozen whole blood, isolated PBMCs, or DNA extracted from either of those sample types. Sequenced: peripheral blood. This TCR came from an elderly woman with active or convalescent COVID-19. The sequence is built from TRBV9 and TRBJ2-2, and possibly TRBD2, on 5 matching bases. The CDR3 reads CASSNREYGATPRELFF. The nucleotides read TGTGCCAGCAGCAATCGGGAATACGGTGCAACTCCCCGGGAGCTGTTTTTT.